This T cell receptor beta chain was identified in a study of T cells in Graves' hyperthyroidism and ophthalmopathy. Researchers defined stable Graves' hyperthyroidism as no ophthalmopathy progression within 18 months. The authors took PBMCs from 8 to 10 ml fresh peripheral blood. Germline CDR1 DFQATT, CDR2 SNEGSKA (reference sequence). Trimming removed 5 bases from V and 5 bases from J, with 12 bases in between. The CDR3 covers 12 residues. This clonotype occurred many times. Amplification yielded TCR beta CDR3 regions, with RNA transcripts as the source. Primed by the HTBI set, a first-round RT-PCR was run on the TCR CDR3. TCRdb used MiXCR to reprocess the multiplex PCR reads, holding one entry per CDR3 protein. This sample has about 570,000 distinct CDR3 sequences, with about 14% found just once.

This TCR was recovered from a woman aged 40-49 years with Graves' hyperthyroidism. The chain is built from TRBV20-1 and TRBJ1-2; D perhaps matches TRBD1 (5 bases). Sample: blood. CDR3 in amino acids: CSAGTWIYGYTF. For the CDR3, the DNA is TGCAGTGCTGGGACCTGGATTTATGGCTACACCTTC.